The 10 T cell receptor beta chains given below trace back to one sample, sequenced in a study of blood T cell repertoires in COVID-19 (TCRdb year 2020). The library was prepared using the immunoSEQ multiplex PCR assay. Held by TCRdb, this immuneACCESS table contains in-frame sequences only and omits some clones. Under half of the omission traces to an unresolved V gene where checked; the cause of the rest is unknown. The sample table lists fewer than 20,000 clones, less than 80% of them with a count of one. Roughly 30% of the sample is in the top ten clones. Sequenced material: peripheral blood. All receptors come from a man between 65 and 80 years old with active or convalescent COVID-19.

This clone was counted a single time. V and J are TRBV12-3 or TRBV12-4 and TRBJ1-5, with 7 bases matching TRBD1. The V and J ends lost 4 bases and 5 bases, in that order; junction bases with no gene match: 2. The CDR3 extends over 13 amino acids. The CDR3 bases are TGTGCCAGCAGTTCCCAGGGGGATCAGCCCCAGCATTTT. It translates to CASSSQGDQPQHF.

The chain links TRBV10-3 to TRBJ1-1, with a possible D match to TRBD1 (5 bases). V was trimmed by 4 bases and J by 3 bases, leaving 12 bases between them. Germline CDR1 is ENHRY and CDR2 is SYGVKD. The CDR3 loop spans 14 amino acids. CDR3 protein: CAISVTAADTEAFF. DNA for the CDR3: TGTGCCATCAGTGTGACAGCCGCGGACACTGAAGCTTTCTTT.

The rearrangement uses TRBV25-1 and TRBJ2-7; a weak D match, TRBD1 (5 bases). The germline V gene encodes CDR1 MGHDK and CDR2 SYGVNS. The CDR3 is 14 amino acids. V dropped 4 bases and J dropped 2 bases, with 12 bases sitting between them. The CDR3 DNA is TGTGCCAGCAGTGGTACGGTGGGGCCCTACGAGCAGTACTTC. This sequence encodes CASSGTVGPYEQYF.

This clone was observed a handful of times. V usage is TRBV19 and J usage is TRBJ2-2; 11 bases agree with TRBD2. Germline assignment: CDR1 LNHDA and CDR2 SQIVND (reference sequence). Germline trimming cut 4 bases from V and 6 bases from J; bases unmatched to any gene: 10. The CDR3 is 17 residues long. The CDR3 DNA reads as TGTGCCAGTAGTAGGGGACCTAGCGGGGGGCCCCCCGGGGAGCTGTTTTTT. Protein: CASSRGPSGGPPGELFF.

For the CDR3, the DNA is TGTCCCACCCGCCCCGGGACTGGGGGGGCGGGGAACACTGAAGCTTTCTTT. As protein: CPTRPGTGGAGNTEAFF. The gene calls are TRBV6-2 or TRBV6-3 and TRBJ1-1; D may be TRBD1 (6 bases). The CDR3 has 17 residues. Looked up from germline, CDR1 is MNHEY and CDR2 is SVGEGT.

The CDR3 DNA reads TGCAGCGTGGCGACACGGACAGATACGCAGTATTTT. It codes for CSVATRTDTQYF. The J gene is TRBJ2-3, the V gene TRBV29-1; D gene uncertain. With 6 bases removed from V and 3 bases from J, the gap between germline ends came to 10 bases. The CDR3 length is 12 residues. The V gene's germline CDR1 is SQVTM and CDR2 ANQGSEA.

The gene calls are TRBV15 and TRBJ2-5, with D possibly matching TRBD1 (6 bases). This CDR3 has 12 residues. CDR1 and CDR2 (germline): LNHNV, YYDKDF (reference sequence). V gave up 8 bases and J gave up 1 base, with 8 bases separating them. CDR3 in amino acids: CATARGQETQYF. As DNA, the CDR3 is TGTGCCACCGCCAGGGGCCAAGAGACCCAGTACTTC.

V and J are TRBV5-4 and TRBJ2-1, with 9 bases aligning to TRBD2. The trim removed 0 bases at V and 2 bases at J, leaving 3 bases unmatched. Germline V gene data show CDR1 as SGHNT and CDR2 as YYREEE (reference sequence). The CDR3 consists of 16 residues. Here the CDR3 DNA reads TGTGCCAGCAGCTTGGCCTTAGCGGGGGCCTACAATGAGCAGTTCTTC. Its translation is CASSLALAGAYNEQFF.

V usage is TRBV2 and J usage is TRBJ1-6; the match to TRBD1 covers 9 bases. Germline assignment: CDR1 SNHLY and CDR2 FYNNEI. V shed 5 bases, J shed 9 bases, and the junction held 8 bases outside the gene matches. This CDR3 has 15 residues. CDR3 in DNA: TGTGCCAGCAGTACCCTCCCGACAGGGGGTTCACCCCTCCACTTT. Translation gives CASSTLPTGGSPLHF.

This clone was recorded once. The V gene is TRBV3-1 (or the pseudogene TRBV3-2), the J gene TRBJ1-4; TRBD1 might be the D (6 bases). CDR3 size: 15 residues. V lost 4 bases, J lost 3 bases, and 12 bases lay in between. CDR1 is LGHDT and CDR2 is YNNKEL in the germline V gene (reference sequence). In DNA, the CDR3 is TGTGCCAGCAGCCTCCGGGACATAGCTAATGAAAAACTGTTTTTT. This gives the protein CASSLRDIANEKLFF.